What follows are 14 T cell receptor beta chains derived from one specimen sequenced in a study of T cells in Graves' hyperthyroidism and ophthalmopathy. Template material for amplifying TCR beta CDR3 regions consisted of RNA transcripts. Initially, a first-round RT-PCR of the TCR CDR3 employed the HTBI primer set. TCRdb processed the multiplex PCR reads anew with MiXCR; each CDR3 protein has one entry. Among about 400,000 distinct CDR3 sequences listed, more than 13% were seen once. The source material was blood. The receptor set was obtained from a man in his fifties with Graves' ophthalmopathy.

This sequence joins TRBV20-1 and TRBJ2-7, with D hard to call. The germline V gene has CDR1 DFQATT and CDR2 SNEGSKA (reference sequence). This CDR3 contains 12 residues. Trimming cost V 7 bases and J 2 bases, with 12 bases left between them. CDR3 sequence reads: CSGATEAYEQYF. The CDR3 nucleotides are TGCAGTGGCGCGACTGAAGCCTACGAGCAGTACTTC.

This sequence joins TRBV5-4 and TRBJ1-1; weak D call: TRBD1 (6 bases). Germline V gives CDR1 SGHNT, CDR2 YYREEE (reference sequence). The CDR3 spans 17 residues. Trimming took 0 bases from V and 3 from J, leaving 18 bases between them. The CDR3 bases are TGTGCCAGCAGCTTGGGTCTACCAACGGGGGCTGACACTGAAGCTTTCTTT. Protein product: CASSLGLPTGADTEAFF.

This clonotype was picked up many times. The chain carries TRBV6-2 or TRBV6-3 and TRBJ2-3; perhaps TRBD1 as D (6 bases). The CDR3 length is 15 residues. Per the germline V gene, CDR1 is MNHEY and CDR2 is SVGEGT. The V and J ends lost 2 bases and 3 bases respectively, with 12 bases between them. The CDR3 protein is CASSYGGGRTDTQYF. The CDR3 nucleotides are TGTGCCAGCAGTTACGGGGGCGGGCGGACAGATACGCAGTATTTT.

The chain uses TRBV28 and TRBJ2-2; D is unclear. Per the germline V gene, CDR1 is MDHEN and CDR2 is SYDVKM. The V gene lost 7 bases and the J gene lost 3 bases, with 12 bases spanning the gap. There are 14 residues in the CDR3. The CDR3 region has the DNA TGTGCCAGCACTACTACCTTGGACACCGGGGAGCTGTTTTTT. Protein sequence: CASTTTLDTGELFF.

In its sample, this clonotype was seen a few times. CDR3 sequence (DNA): TGCGCCAGCAGCGGGACAGGGTTCTCCTACGAGCAGTACTTC. Translating it yields CASSGTGFSYEQYF. V usage is TRBV5-1 and J usage is TRBJ2-7, with TRBD1 matching over 9 bases. Germline assignment: CDR1 SGHRS and CDR2 YFSETQ. This CDR3 spans 14 amino acids. The junction had 2 bases not matched to a gene; V was cut back by 4 bases and J by 0 bases.

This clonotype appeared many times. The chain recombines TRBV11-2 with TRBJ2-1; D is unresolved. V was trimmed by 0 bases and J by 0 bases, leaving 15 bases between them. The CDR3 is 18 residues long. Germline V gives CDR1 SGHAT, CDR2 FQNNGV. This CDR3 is CASSLETNRPSSYNEQFF. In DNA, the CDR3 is TGTGCCAGCAGCTTAGAGACGAACCGGCCGAGCTCCTACAATGAGCAGTTCTTC.

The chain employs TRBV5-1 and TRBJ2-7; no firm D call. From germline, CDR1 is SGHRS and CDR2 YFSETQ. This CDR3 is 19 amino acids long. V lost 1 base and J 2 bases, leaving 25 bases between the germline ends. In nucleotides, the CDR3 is TGCGCCAGCAGCTTGTACGGAACTCTAATAAGAGACCGGCCCTACGAGCAGTACTTC. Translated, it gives CASSLYGTLIRDRPYEQYF.

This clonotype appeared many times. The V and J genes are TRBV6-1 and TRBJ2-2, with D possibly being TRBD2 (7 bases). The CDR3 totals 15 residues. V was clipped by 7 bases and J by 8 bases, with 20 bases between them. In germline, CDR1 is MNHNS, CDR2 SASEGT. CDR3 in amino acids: CASIRAGALKGELFF. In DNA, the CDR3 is TGTGCCAGCATTCGGGCGGGGGCCCTAAAAGGGGAGCTGTTTTTT.

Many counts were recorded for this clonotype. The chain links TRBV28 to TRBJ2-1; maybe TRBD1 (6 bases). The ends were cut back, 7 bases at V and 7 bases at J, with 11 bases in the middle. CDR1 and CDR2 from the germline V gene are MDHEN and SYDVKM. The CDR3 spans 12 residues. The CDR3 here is CASTPRGNEQFF. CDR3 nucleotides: TGTGCCAGCACTCCGAGGGGGAATGAGCAGTTCTTC.

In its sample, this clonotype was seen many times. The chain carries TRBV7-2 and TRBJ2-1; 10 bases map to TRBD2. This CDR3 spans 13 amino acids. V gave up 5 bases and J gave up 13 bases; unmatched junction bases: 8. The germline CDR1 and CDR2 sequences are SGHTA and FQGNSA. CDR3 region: CASSPIAGGGQFF. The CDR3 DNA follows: TGTGCCAGCAGCCCCATAGCGGGAGGAGGTCAGTTCTTC.

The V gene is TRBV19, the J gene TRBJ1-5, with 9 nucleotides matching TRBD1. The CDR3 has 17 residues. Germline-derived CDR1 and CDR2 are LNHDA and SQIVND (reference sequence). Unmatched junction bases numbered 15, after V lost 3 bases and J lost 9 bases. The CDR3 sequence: CASSMLQGADRFGPQHF. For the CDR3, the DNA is TGTGCCAGTAGTATGTTACAGGGGGCGGATAGGTTTGGGCCCCAGCATTTT.

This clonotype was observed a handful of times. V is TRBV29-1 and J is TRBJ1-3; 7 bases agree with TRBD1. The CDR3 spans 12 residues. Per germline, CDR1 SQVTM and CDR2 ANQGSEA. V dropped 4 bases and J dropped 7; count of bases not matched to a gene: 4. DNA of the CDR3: TGCAGCGTTGCGACAGGGACTAACACCATATATTTT. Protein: CSVATGTNTIYF.

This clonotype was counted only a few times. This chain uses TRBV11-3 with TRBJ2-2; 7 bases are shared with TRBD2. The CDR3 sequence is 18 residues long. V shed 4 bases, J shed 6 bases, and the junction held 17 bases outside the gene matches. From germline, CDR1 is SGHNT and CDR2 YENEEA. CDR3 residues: CASSSGGPYFKLAGELFF. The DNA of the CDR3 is TGTGCCAGCAGCTCGGGAGGTCCCTACTTCAAACTAGCCGGGGAGCTGTTTTTT.

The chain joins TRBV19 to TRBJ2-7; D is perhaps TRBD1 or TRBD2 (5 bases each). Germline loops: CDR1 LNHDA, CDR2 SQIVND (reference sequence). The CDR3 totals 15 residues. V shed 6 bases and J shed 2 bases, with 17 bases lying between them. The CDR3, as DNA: TGTGCCAGTAGAGATACCGGGACGGGAACCTACGAGCAGTACTTC. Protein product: CASRDTGTGTYEQYF. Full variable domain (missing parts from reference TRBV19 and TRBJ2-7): DGGITQSPKYLFRKEGQNVTLSCEQNLNHDAMYWYRQDPGQGLRLIYYSQIVNDFQKGDIAEGYSVSREKKESFPLTVTSAQKNPTAFYLCASRDTGTGTYEQYFGPGTRLTVT.